The entry below describes one TCR beta chain. Which antigen it targets is not known. Per-base qualities were not stored, and no clone one base away is much larger. The germline V gene specifies ENHRY as CDR1 and SYGVKD as CDR2. V drops 7 bases and J drops 4 bases, leaving 14 bases in between. Counted from cysteine to phenylalanine, this CDR3 has 14 amino acids. Only the CDR3 DNA is retained, 42 bases long and in frame from the first base. The immunoSEQ Assay was the method used to sequence TCRbeta CDR3 regions. After extraction, genomic DNA underwent amplification by bias-controlled multiplex PCR, followed by high-throughput sequencing. Concerning the study's data processing: To quantify the absolute abundance of every unique TCRbeta CDR3 region, sequences were collapsed and filtered. T cell fraction was estimated by normalization of TCRbeta template counts to usable DNA, with usable DNA being measured through amplification of reference genes present in all nucleated cells. Repertoire TCRs were annotated as SARS-CoV-2-specific when V gene, CDR3 amino acid sequence and J gene were exactly matched to a known reactive TCR set. MIRA supplied the reference SARS-CoV-2 TCR set, which was filtered for enrichment in COVID-19-positive ImmuneCODE repertoires so that public or cross-reactive TCRs were removed. Drawing on the MIRA antigens, annotated TCRs were analysed further at the level of specific ORF or position within ORF. Breadth was defined as annotated unique rearrangements over total unique productive rearrangements; depth was the summed frequency of those rearrangements. Group comparisons of TCR breadth used two-sided Wilcoxon rank-sum tests. Entries here come from immuneACCESS through TCRdb and include only in-frame sequences with V and J called. Some clones fail to appear in such tables; in the studies checked, an unresolved V gene covers under half of the shortfall, and the cause of the remainder is unknown. From that table come the V and J calls and clone size; the DNA was used to work out D and trimming. The sample records a few hundred thousand clones, around 89% of which are singletons. The ten most abundant clones make up about 1.9% of the sample.

This specimen comes from a study of Ad26.COV2.S vaccination and SARS-CoV-2 variants (dated by TCRdb to 2020 to 2023). Turning to the overall study: Donors in the vaccine arm were drawn from COV1001, a multicentre, randomized, double-blind, placebo-controlled phase I-IIa trial testing Ad26.COV2.S in healthy adults. Sequencing of the TCRbeta repertoire served to evaluate the specificity and breadth of SARS-CoV-2-reactive T cell receptors following Ad26.COV2.S vaccination. Participants in the trial were split at random into five groups of five each, receiving low-dose or high-dose Ad26.COV2.S once or twice, or else placebo on both occasions. Ad26.COV2.S was given intramuscularly at 5x10^10 or 1x10^11 viral particles, as a single shot or as two shots 56 days apart. Blinding of investigators to trial group allocation was maintained during experiments and outcome assessment. The TCR-sequenced set comprised approximately 32 samples: some 20 Ad26.COV2.S vaccine recipients, 5 placebo recipients and 8 SARS-CoV-2 convalescent individuals.

What this sample's treatment or condition label stands for: roughly 18 received Ad26.COV2.S at low or high dose, single or two shots; about 5 received placebo; per-sample allocation not given. For vaccine and placebo recipients, repertoires were sequenced using samples collected on day 63 after the first injection. Between 29 July and 7 August 2020, Cohort 1b enrolled 20 to 30 adults aged 18-55 years at one site in Boston, USA. As a vaccine, Ad26.COV2.S was a replication-incompetent adenovirus type 26 vector that expressed a prefusion-stabilized SARS-CoV-2 spike protein derived from the original Wuhan strain. The paper's findings and limits, for the study overall: The authors noted that total T cell responses may have been underestimated by the TCR breadth and depth analyses. After vaccination, substantial breadth of spike-specific CD8+ and CD4+ T cell responses was reported. Spike-specific TCR breadth was higher in Ad26.COV2.S recipients than in placebo recipients (P = 0.0014). Vaccine and placebo recipients had similar non-spike TCR breadth, a finding consistent with the vaccine containing only spike. The study was not powered to compare responses between vaccine doses or regimens.

Sequences were derived from peripheral blood, sampled in a trial of Ad26.COV2.S vaccine versus placebo. The receptor was isolated from a person between 18 and 65 years old who received the Ad26.COV2.S COVID-19 vaccine or a placebo. The sequence is built from TRBV10-3 and TRBJ2-1; the D segment cannot be called with confidence. The sequenced DNA: TGTGCCATCAAGTCTTTCTCCCCATACAATGAGCAGTTCTTC. It is translated as CAIKSFSPYNEQFF.